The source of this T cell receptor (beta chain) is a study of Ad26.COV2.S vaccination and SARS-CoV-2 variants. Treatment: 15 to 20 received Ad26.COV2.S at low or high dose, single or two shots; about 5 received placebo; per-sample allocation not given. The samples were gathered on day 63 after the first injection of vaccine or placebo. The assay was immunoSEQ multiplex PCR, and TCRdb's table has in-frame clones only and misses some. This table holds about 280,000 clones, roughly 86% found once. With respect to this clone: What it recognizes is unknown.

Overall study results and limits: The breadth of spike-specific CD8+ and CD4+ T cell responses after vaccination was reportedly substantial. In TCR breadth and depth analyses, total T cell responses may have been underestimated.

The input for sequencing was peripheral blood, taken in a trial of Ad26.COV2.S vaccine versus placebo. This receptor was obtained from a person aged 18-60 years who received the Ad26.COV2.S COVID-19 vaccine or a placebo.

The CDR3, as DNA: TGCGCCAGCAGTGAGAGGGGGCAAGCTGAAGCTTTCTTT. Translated, it gives CASSERGQAEAFF. This rearrangement joins TRBV10-1 to TRBJ1-1; 7 positions agree with TRBD1. The CDR3 is 13 residues long. V shed 2 bases, J shed 6 bases, and the junction held 3 bases outside the gene matches. Germline lookup yields CDR1 WNHNN and CDR2 SYGVQD (reference sequence).